This T cell receptor (beta chain) was found in a study of response to subunit inactivated influenza vaccine. Study results and limitations: The study's authors posited that every seasonal influenza vaccination enlists few new T cells.

Unmatched junction bases numbered 12, after V lost 4 bases and J lost 3 bases. Germline V gene sequence: CDR1 MNHEY, CDR2 SVGEGT. The CDR3 runs 18 residues. Points on this clonotype: Antigen specificity is unknown.

TCRdb called the RT-PCR reads again in MiXCR, with one record for every CDR3 protein. Here the sample spans about 480,000 distinct CDR3 sequences, approximately 11% being singletons. The receptor comes from a man aged 50-59 years who received an inactivated influenza vaccine. The chain has TRBV6-2 or TRBV6-3 and TRBJ2-1; 10 nucleotides agree with TRBD2. This sample comprised PBMCs from blood, obtained 35 to 45 days after vaccination. The CDR3 bases are TGTGCCAGCAGTTGGTTGGCTTTAGCGGGAGGTCTCTACAATGAGCAGTTCTTC. The encoded protein is CASSWLALAGGLYNEQFF.